The present T cell receptor (beta chain) was sequenced within a study of shared clonotypes between healthy human individuals. Findings and limits, study-wide: It was the non-shared clonotypes that had lower generation probabilities than clonotypes shared by all four donors. When naive CD4 clonotypes were compared across a handful of donors, about 4.8% were shared. Naive subsets generally had larger estimated richness than memory subsets. Sequencing depth was expected to influence donor clonotype sharing.

Data came from immunoSEQ multiplex PCR; TCRdb stores just in-frame clones and leaves some out. The sample holds about 1.5 million clones, about 98% seen once. The V and J ends lost 6 bases and 4 bases respectively, with 16 bases between them. CDR3 length equals 15 residues. Germline V gene lookup returns CDR1 MNHEY and CDR2 SVGAGI. Details on this clone: The antigen is not known.

The rearrangement uses TRBV6-5 and TRBJ1-3, with D perhaps TRBD1 (6 bases). This receptor was identified in a man younger than 45 in good health. The sequenced material came from naive CD4+ T cells sorted from blood. Subset noted: CD45RA+ positively selected. CDR3: CASRLTFQGGNTIYF. CDR3 DNA sequence: TGTGCCAGCAGGCTTACATTCCAGGGGGGAAACACCATATATTTT.